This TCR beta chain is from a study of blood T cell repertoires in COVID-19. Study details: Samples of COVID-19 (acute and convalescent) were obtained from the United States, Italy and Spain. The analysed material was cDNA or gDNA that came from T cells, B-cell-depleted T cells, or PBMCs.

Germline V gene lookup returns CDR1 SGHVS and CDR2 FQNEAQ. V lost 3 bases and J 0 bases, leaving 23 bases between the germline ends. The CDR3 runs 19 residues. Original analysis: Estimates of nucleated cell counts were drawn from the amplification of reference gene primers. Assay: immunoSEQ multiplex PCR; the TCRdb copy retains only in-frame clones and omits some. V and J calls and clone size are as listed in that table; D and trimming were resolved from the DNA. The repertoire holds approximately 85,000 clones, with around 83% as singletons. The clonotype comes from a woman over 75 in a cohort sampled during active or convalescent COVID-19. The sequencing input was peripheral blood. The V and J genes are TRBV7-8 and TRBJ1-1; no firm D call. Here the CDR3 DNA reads TGTGCCAGCAGCTTCGCCCCTCCGATGGGCCCGACGATGAACACTGAAGCTTTCTTT. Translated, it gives CASSFAPPMGPTMNTEAFF.